These T cell receptor beta chains were read from a single sample in a study of blood T cell repertoires in COVID-19. Clones were sequenced by immunoSEQ multiplex PCR, and TCRdb holds only the in-frame ones, with some missing. Altogether 150,000 or so clones are present, 86% being singletons, with the ten largest covering roughly 4.3%. What was sequenced was PBMCs or T cells enriched from blood (not recorded which). Source of these receptors: a man aged 45-65 years who had recovered from COVID-19. The CDR3 runs from the conserved cysteine through the conserved F or W. The order of the fields is V gene, J gene, D gene, clone size, CDR3 DNA, CDR3 protein. D genes are given only for firm matches. Clone size appears in some rows only: once, few, many, or a class for an expanded clone.

TRBV15	TRBJ2-1	NA	NA	TGTGCCACCAGCAGAGATTTTGGCAGGGGTGCAGGTGAGCAGTTCTTC	CATSRDFGRGAGEQFF
TRBV6-5	TRBJ1-2	NA	NA	TGTGCCAGCAGTCCGTTTAGGGGGACTAACTATGGCTACACCTTC	CASSPFRGTNYGYTF
TRBV4-2	TRBJ1-6	NA	few	TGTGCCAGCAGCCAAGTTCCAGGTAATTCACCCCTCCACTTT	CASSQVPGNSPLHF
TRBV7-9	TRBJ2-1	TRBD2	NA	TGTGCCAGCAGCTCGGGACTAGCGGGGGGGCGCAATGAGCAGTTCTTC	CASSSGLAGGRNEQFF
TRBV10-2	TRBJ1-4	TRBD1	NA	TGCGCCAGCAGGACAGGGGGCAGTGATGAAAAACTGTTTTTT	CASRTGGSDEKLFF
TRBV9	TRBJ1-2	NA	NA	TGTGCCAGCAGCGCCGGGGGGCAGACTAAAGGCTACACCTTC	CASSAGGQTKGYTF
TRBV27	TRBJ2-1	TRBD1	NA	TGTGCCAGCAGTCCCCGGGGGACAGGGGGCTCCTACAATGAGCAGTTCTTC	CASSPRGTGGSYNEQFF
TRBV12-3/TRBV12-4	TRBJ1-3	NA	NA	TGTGCCATCAACTCCCTGGTCGGAAACACCATATATTTT	CAINSLVGNTIYF
TRBV18	TRBJ1-5	NA	NA	TGTGCCAGCTCACCACCACCAGGGTATAGCAATCAGCCCCAGCATTTT	CASSPPPGYSNQPQHF
TRBV5-4	TRBJ2-7	TRBD1	NA	TGTGCCAGCAACAGACAGGGGTCCCCCTACGAGCAGTACTTC	CASNRQGSPYEQYF
TRBV6-2/TRBV6-3	TRBJ2-1	TRBD2	NA	TGTGCCAGCAGTTACAGATCGGGAGGGGATTGGTTGGTCAATGAGCAGTTCTTC	CASSYRSGGDWLVNEQFF
TRBV15	TRBJ2-3	NA	NA	TGTGCCACCAGTTCCCGGGTGGCAGATACGCAGTATTTT	CATSSRVADTQYF
TRBV5-4	TRBJ1-1	NA	NA	TGTGCCAGCAGCTTTAACGGGGGAACTGAAGCTTTCTTT	CASSFNGGTEAFF
TRBV7-6	TRBJ1-2	NA	NA	TGTGCCAGCAGCTTAGAAGCGGGTACCCCGAGAACTGGCTACACCTTC	CASSLEAGTPRTGYTF
TRBV11-2	TRBJ2-1	NA	NA	TGTGCCAGCAGCAAGCGCCGGGACTCGAGCCCTCAGGAGCAGTTCTTC	CASSKRRDSSPQEQFF
TRBV9	TRBJ2-7	TRBD2	NA	TGTGCCAGCAGCGTAAGCGGGAGGGCTACCTACGAGCAGTACTTC	CASSVSGRATYEQYF
TRBV7-2	TRBJ2-5	NA	NA	TGTGCCAGCAGCTTAGCGCAGGCTAGCCCGACCCAGTACTTC	CASSLAQASPTQYF
TRBV28	TRBJ1-2	NA	NA	TGTGCCAGCAGTTTGTCGGGGAAAGGGGGTGGCTACACCTTC	CASSLSGKGGGYTF
TRBV9	TRBJ2-6	NA	NA	TGTGCCAGCAGCGTAACACAGTTAGGGGCCAACGTCCTGACTTTC	CASSVTQLGANVLTF
TRBV19	TRBJ2-2	NA	NA	TGTGCCAGTAGTATACGTACCGGGGAGCTGTTTTTT	CASSIRTGELFF
TRBV3-1/TRBV3-2	TRBJ2-2	NA	NA	TGTGCCAGCAGCCAAAGACAGAAGGACACCGGGGAGCTGTTTTTT	CASSQRQKDTGELFF
TRBV7-2	TRBJ1-2	NA	NA	TGTGCCAGCAGCTTAACCCAGGGGAACTATGGCTACACCTTC	CASSLTQGNYGYTF
TRBV18	TRBJ2-2	NA	NA	TGTGCCAGCTCACCAGCGATCACCGGGGAGCTGTTTTTT	CASSPAITGELFF
TRBV7-2	TRBJ1-2	TRBD1	NA	TGTGCCAGCAGCTTAACCCGGGACAGGGGGAACTATGGCTACACCTTC	CASSLTRDRGNYGYTF
TRBV5-1	TRBJ1-1	TRBD1	NA	TGCGCCAGCAGCCCCGGGGGGACAGGCAACACTGAAGCTTTCTTT	CASSPGGTGNTEAFF
TRBV28	TRBJ1-2	NA	once	TGTGCCAGCAGTTCTCGACGGGGGATTTATGGCTACACCTTC	CASSSRRGIYGYTF
TRBV6-1	TRBJ2-7	NA	NA	TGTGCCAGCAGTGAAGCTTCGGGGGTCCCCCTTGAGCAGTACTTC	CASSEASGVPLEQYF
TRBV7-9	TRBJ1-6	NA	NA	TGTGCCAGCAGCCCGCGGTCGGTTAATTCACCCCTCCACTTT	CASSPRSVNSPLHF
TRBV6-5	TRBJ2-2	NA	NA	TGTGCCAGCAAGAGGCCCACAGGGGAGCTGTTTTTT	CASKRPTGELFF
TRBV7-2	TRBJ2-1	TRBD1	NA	TGTGCCAGCAGGCTGGGGGGACAGGGATACAATGAGCAGTTCTTC	CASRLGGQGYNEQFF
TRBV6-5	TRBJ1-1	NA	once	TGTGCCAGCAGTTCAAGGTCAGGGTACATCGCTGAAGCTTTCTTT	CASSSRSGYIAEAFF
TRBV9	TRBJ2-1	TRBD2	few	TGTGCCAGCAGCCCCCGGGGAGGGGGGCTAGCGGGTGCCTACAATGAGCAGTTCTTC	CASSPRGGGLAGAYNEQFF
TRBV7-9	TRBJ2-1	TRBD2	NA	TGTGCCAGCAGTCCAGAATGGGCTAGCGGGATGGATGAGCAGTTCTTC	CASSPEWASGMDEQFF
TRBV28	TRBJ1-1	TRBD1	NA	TGTGCCAGCAGTCTCGACAGGGTGACGACTGAAGCTTTCTTT	CASSLDRVTTEAFF
TRBV27	TRBJ1-1	TRBD1	NA	TGTGCCAGCAGATCCGTCAGGGGGCAGATCACTGAAGCTTTCTTT	CASRSVRGQITEAFF
TRBV2	TRBJ1-2	NA	few	TGTGCCAGCAGTGAACAGGGTTTCGGCTATGGCTACACCTTC	CASSEQGFGYGYTF
TRBV2	TRBJ2-5	TRBD1	NA	TGTGCCAGCATCCAATCGCAGGGGGCCTACCAAGAGACCCAGTACTTC	CASIQSQGAYQETQYF
TRBV4-1	TRBJ2-5	TRBD2	NA	TGCGCCAGCAGCCAAGGGGGAGGGACTCCAAGTCTGGAGACCCAGTACTTC	CASSQGGGTPSLETQYF
TRBV24-1	TRBJ1-2	TRBD1	NA	TGTGCCACCAGTGATCGGGGACAGGGGGAAGGCTACACCTTC	CATSDRGQGEGYTF
TRBV2	TRBJ1-1	TRBD1	NA	TGTGCCAGCAGTAGACAGGGACTGAACACTGAAGCTTTCTTT	CASSRQGLNTEAFF
TRBV4-2	TRBJ2-3	NA	NA	TGTGCCAGCAGCCAGGGGGGGCTAGATACGCAGTATTTT	CASSQGGLDTQYF
TRBV5-4	TRBJ2-4	TRBD1	NA	TGTGCCAGCAGTAGGACAGGGAAAAACATTCAGTACTTC	CASSRTGKNIQYF
TRBV5-1	TRBJ1-1	NA	NA	TGCGCCAGCAGCTTGTATGGACAGAACACTGAAGCTTTCTTT	CASSLYGQNTEAFF
TRBV4-2	TRBJ1-1	NA	NA	TGTGCCAGCAGCCAAGATAGGAGGGAGGCTGAAGCTTTCTTT	CASSQDRREAEAFF
TRBV7-9	TRBJ1-4	TRBD1	NA	TGTGCCAGCGGAAGGACAGGGAACAGTGAAAAACTGTTTTTT	CASGRTGNSEKLFF
TRBV29-1	TRBJ1-2	NA	NA	TGCACCACCCAGAGCGTTAACTATGGCTACACCTTC	CTTQSVNYGYTF
TRBV10-3	TRBJ1-1	TRBD1	NA	TGTGCCATCAGTGACGCAATCGACCGGGACAGGGGGCACGCTTTCTTT	CAISDAIDRDRGHAFF
TRBV7-2	TRBJ2-5	TRBD2	NA	TGTGCCAGCAGCTTAGCGCCGGCGGGGGGTCAAGAGACCCAGTACTTC	CASSLAPAGGQETQYF
TRBV6-5	TRBJ1-1	NA	once	TGTGCCAGCAGTTACTCGATTAACGGGAACACTGAAGCTTTCTTT	CASSYSINGNTEAFF
TRBV28	TRBJ1-2	NA	NA	TGTGCCAGCAGTTTAAGACTTCCTAACTATGGCTACACCTTC	CASSLRLPNYGYTF
TRBV5-4	TRBJ2-6	NA	NA	TGTGCCAGCAGCCTCCAGACAGGCCGCTCTGGGGCCAACGTCCTGACTTTC	CASSLQTGRSGANVLTF
TRBV19	TRBJ2-7	TRBD1	NA	TGTGCCAGTAGTCTCTCTCGACAGGGGACCCACGAGCAGTACTTC	CASSLSRQGTHEQYF
TRBV28	TRBJ2-5	TRBD1	NA	TGTGCCAGCAGTTTATTGGGACAGGGTCAAGAGACCCAGTACTTC	CASSLLGQGQETQYF
TRBV6-2/TRBV6-3	TRBJ2-2	NA	once	TGTGCCAGCAGTCCACCCACCGGGACTTCGAACACCGGGGAGCTGTTTTTT	CASSPPTGTSNTGELFF
TRBV3-1/TRBV3-2	TRBJ1-2	NA	NA	TGTGCCAGCAGCACTACAAACTATGGCTACACCTTC	CASSTTNYGYTF
TRBV5-1	TRBJ2-2	TRBD2	NA	TGCGCCAGCAGCTTGGATGGGACTAGCGGGACCGGGGAGCTGTTTTTT	CASSLDGTSGTGELFF
TRBV7-8	TRBJ1-2	NA	NA	TGTGCCAGCAGCACCCATACAGATAACTATGGCTACACCTTC	CASSTHTDNYGYTF
TRBV2	TRBJ1-1	NA	NA	TGTGCCAGCAGTGACGACATGAACACTGAAGCTTTCTTT	CASSDDMNTEAFF
TRBV4-3	TRBJ2-6	TRBD2	NA	TGCGCCAGCAGCCAAGATGGCGGGGGAGAGTCTGGGGCCAACGTCCTGACTTTC	CASSQDGGGESGANVLTF
TRBV3-1/TRBV3-2	TRBJ2-2	NA	NA	TGTGCCAGCAGCCAATTAGTCACCGGGGAGCTGTTTTTT	CASSQLVTGELFF